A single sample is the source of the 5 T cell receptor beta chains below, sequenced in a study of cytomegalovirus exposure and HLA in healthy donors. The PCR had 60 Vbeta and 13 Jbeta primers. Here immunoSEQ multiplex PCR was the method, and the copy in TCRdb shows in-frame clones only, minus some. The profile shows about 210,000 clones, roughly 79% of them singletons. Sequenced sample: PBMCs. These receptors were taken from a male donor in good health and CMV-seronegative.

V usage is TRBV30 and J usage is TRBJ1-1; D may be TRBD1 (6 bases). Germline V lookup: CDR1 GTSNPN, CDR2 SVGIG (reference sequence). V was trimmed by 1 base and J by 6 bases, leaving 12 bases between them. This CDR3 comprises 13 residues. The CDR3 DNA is TGTGCCTGGAGTGGGACAGCGGGAGCTGAAGCTTTCTTT. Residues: CAWSGTAGAEAFF.

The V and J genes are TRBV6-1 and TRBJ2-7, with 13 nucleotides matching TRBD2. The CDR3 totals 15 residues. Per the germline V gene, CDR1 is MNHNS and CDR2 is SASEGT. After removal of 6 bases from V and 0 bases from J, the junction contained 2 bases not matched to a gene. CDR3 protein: CASRGLAGHSYEQYF. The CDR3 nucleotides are TGTGCCAGCAGGGGACTAGCGGGACACTCCTACGAGCAGTACTTC.

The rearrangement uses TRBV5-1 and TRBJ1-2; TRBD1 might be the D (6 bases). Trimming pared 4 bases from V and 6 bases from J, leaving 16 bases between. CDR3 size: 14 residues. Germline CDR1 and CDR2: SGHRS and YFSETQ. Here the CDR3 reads CASSLDRTYHGYTF. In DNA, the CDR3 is TGCGCCAGCAGCCTCGACAGGACCTATCATGGCTACACCTTC.

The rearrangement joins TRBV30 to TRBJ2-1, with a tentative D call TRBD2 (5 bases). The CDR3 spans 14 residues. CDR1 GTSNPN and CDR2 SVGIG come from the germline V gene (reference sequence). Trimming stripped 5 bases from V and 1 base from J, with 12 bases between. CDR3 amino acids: CAWGAEVSYNEQFF. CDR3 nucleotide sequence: TGTGCCTGGGGAGCGGAAGTGTCCTACAATGAGCAGTTCTTC.

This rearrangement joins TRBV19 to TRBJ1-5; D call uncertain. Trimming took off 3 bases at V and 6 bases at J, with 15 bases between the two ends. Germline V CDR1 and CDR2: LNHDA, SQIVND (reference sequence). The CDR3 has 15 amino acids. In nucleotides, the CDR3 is TGTGCCAGTAGTATCAGCGACGTCGGGTCTCAGCCCCAGCATTTT. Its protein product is CASSISDVGSQPQHF.